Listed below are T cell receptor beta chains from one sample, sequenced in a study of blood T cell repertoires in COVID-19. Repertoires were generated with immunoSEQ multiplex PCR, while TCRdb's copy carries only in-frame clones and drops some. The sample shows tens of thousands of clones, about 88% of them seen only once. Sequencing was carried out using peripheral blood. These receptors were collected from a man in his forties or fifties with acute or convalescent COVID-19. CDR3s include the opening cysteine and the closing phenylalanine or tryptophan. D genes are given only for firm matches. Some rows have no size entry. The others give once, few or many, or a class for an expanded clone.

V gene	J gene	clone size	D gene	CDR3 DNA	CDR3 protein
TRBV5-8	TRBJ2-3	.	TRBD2	TGTGCCAGCAGCTTCCGTAGCGGGATCACAGATACGCAGTATTTT	CASSFRSGITDTQYF
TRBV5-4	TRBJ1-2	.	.	TGTGCCAGCAGCCACACCCTACAGGCGCCCTATGGCTACACCTTC	CASSHTLQAPYGYTF
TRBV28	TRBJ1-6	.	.	TGTGCCAGCAGTTTATTCGGCAGGGGAAGAGGGAATTCACCCCTCCACTTT	CASSLFGRGRGNSPLHF
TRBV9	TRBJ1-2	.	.	TGTGCCAGCAGCCCACGGATGACAGGACCGGGGTACACCTTC	CASSPRMTGPGYTF
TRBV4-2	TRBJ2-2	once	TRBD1	TGTGCCAGCAGCCAAGCCCTGGGTCAGGGGGTCAGCGGGGAGCTGTTTTTT	CASSQALGQGVSGELFF
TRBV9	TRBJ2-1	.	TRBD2	TGTGCCAGCAGCGTAGAAGGGACTAGCGGCTACAATGAGCAGTTCTTC	CASSVEGTSGYNEQFF
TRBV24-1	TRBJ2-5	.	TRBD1	TGTGCCACCAGTGATTCCGCGGGACAGGGGGCTTTAGAGACCCAGTACTTC	CATSDSAGQGALETQYF
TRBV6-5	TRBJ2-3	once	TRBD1	TGTGCCAGCAGTTCAGGGGGCGGAGATACGCAGTATTTT	CASSSGGGDTQYF
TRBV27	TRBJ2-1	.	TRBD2	TGTGCCAGCAGTTTTCCGGGAGGGCTTAACAATGAGCAGTTCTTC	CASSFPGGLNNEQFF
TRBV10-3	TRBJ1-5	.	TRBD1	TGTGCCATCAGTGACCGACAGGGGGGTGGTCAGCCCCAGCATTTT	CAISDRQGGGQPQHF
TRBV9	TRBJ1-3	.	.	TGTGCCAGCAGCGCGTCCTCTTCGGGAAACACCATATATTTT	CASSASSSGNTIYF
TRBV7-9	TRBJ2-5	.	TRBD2	TGTGCCAGCAGCTTTGTGGGAGGGCCGGATCTCCAAGAGACCCAGTACTTC	CASSFVGGPDLQETQYF
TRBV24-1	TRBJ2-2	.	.	TGTGCCACCCGAGTCGGGAACACCGGGGAGCTGTTTTTT	CATRVGNTGELFF
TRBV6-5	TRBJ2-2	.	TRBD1	TGTGCCAGCGGGACAGATGGGACCGGGGAGCTGTTTTTT	CASGTDGTGELFF
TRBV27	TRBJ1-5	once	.	TGTGCCAGCAGTTTATTTCCCCCAGGGGCTCAGCCCCAGCATTTT	CASSLFPPGAQPQHF
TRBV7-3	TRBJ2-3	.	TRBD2	TGTGCCAGCAGCTTAATGGGACTAGCGGCCCTCACAGATACGCAGTATTTT	CASSLMGLAALTDTQYF
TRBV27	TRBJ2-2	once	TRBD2	TGTGCCAGCAGTTTATGGCTAGCGGGAGGGACCGGGGAGCTGTTTTTT	CASSLWLAGGTGELFF
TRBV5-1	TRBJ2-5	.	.	TGCGCCAGCAGCTTGAAGGGTGCGGGGACCCAGTACTTC	CASSLKGAGTQYF
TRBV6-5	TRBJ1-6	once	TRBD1	TGTGCCAGCAGTTACCGGACAGGAGATTCACCCCTCCACTTT	CASSYRTGDSPLHF
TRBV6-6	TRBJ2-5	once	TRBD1	TGTGCCAGCAGTTACTACGACAGGGGCCTACAAGAGACCCAGTACTTC	CASSYYDRGLQETQYF
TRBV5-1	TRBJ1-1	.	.	TGCGCCAGCAGCTTGGGTCCGGGGATGAACACTGAAGCTTTCTTT	CASSLGPGMNTEAFF
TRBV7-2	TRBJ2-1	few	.	TGTGCCAGCAGCTCCACCCCAGGCGAGCAGTTCTTC	CASSSTPGEQFF
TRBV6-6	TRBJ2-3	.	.	TGTGCCAGCAGTTTGGGGGGAAGTAGCACAGATACGCAGTATTTT	CASSLGGSSTDTQYF
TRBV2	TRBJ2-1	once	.	TGTGCCAGCAGTGAACTGGGGGGTGAGCAGTTCTTC	CASSELGGEQFF
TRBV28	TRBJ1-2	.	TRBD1	TGTGCCAGCAAAACAGGGGGTCTCGGCTATGGCTACACCTTC	CASKTGGLGYGYTF
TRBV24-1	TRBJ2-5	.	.	TGTGCCACCAGTGATTCCCGGGACATCGAGGGGACCCAGTACTTC	CATSDSRDIEGTQYF
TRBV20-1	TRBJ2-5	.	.	TGCAGTGCTAGAGACTTCGAGACCCAGTACTTC	CSARDFETQYF
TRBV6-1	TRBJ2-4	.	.	TGTGCCAGCAGTGAAATCGGGGGAAACATTCAGTACTTC	CASSEIGGNIQYF
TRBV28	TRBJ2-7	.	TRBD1	TGTGCCAGCACCTCGGGACAGTCCTACGAGCAGTACTTC	CASTSGQSYEQYF
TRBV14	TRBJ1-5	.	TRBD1	TGTGCCAGCAGCCAAGATGGTTCCGGGACAGGGTATCAGCCCCAGCATTTT	CASSQDGSGTGYQPQHF
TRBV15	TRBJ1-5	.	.	TGTGCCACCAGCAGTCTGGGGAGGAGTCAGCCCCAGCATTTT	CATSSLGRSQPQHF
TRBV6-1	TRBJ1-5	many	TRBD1	TGTGCCAGCAGTGAAGCGGAGGGGGCCGGCAATCAGCCCCAGCATTTT	CASSEAEGAGNQPQHF
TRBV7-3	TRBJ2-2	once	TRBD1	TGTGCCAGCAGCTTAACGGGACAGGGCCCGGGCGGGGAGCTGTTTTTT	CASSLTGQGPGGELFF
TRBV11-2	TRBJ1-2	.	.	TGTGCCAGCAGCTTACTATTAAACTATGGCTACACCTTC	CASSLLLNYGYTF
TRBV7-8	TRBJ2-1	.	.	TGTGCCAGCGGCCGGGGGGCGCCTTCCTACAATGAGCAGTTCTTC	CASGRGAPSYNEQFF
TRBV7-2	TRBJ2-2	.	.	TGTGCCAGCAGCTTAGCGGGAGGCAACACCGGGGAGCTGTTTTTT	CASSLAGGNTGELFF
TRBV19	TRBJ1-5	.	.	TGTGCCAGTAGGCGGGACCTCTCCAATCAGCCCCAGCATTTT	CASRRDLSNQPQHF
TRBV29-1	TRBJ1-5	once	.	TGCAGCGTTGGGGTGACGGGGGATGGGCAGCCCCAGCATTTT	CSVGVTGDGQPQHF
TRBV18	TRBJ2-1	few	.	TGTGCCAGCTCACCTTCCAGGGATGAGCAGTTCTTC	CASSPSRDEQFF
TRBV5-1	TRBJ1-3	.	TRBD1	TGCGCCAGCAGCAAGGACAGGCCATTGTTT	CASSKDRPLF
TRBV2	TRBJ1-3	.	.	TGTGCCAGCGGAGTTTTAGAAAACACCATATATTTT	CASGVLENTIYF
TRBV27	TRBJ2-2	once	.	TGTGCCAGCGCACGGGGAGTTGGATTGGACGGGGAGCTGTTTTTT	CASARGVGLDGELFF
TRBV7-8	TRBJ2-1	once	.	TGTGCCAGCAGCTTAGTCGCACAGGGAAAATTTGAGCAGTTCTTC	CASSLVAQGKFEQFF
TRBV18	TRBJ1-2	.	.	TGTGCCAGCTCGCCGAGGGGAGGAGACTATGGCTACACCTTC	CASSPRGGDYGYTF
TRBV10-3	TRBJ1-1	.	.	TGTGCCATCAGTCCCTACCCCGCCCGAACGTCCGAAGCTTTCTTT	CAISPYPARTSEAFF
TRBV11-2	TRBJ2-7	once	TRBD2	TGTGCCAGCAGCTTTTGGCCTAGCGGGAAATCGGGCGAGCAGTACTTC	CASSFWPSGKSGEQYF